This passage covers 22 T cell receptor beta chains from one sample sequenced in a study of cytomegalovirus exposure and HLA in healthy donors. The primer mix had 60 Vbeta and 13 Jbeta primers. TCRdb's table, derived via immunoSEQ multiplex PCR, lists solely in-frame clones and lacks some. The repertoire holds under 200,000 clones, roughly 80% seen once, with less than 1.6% in the top ten. The material sequenced was PBMCs. The receptors derive from a girl under 18 in good health and CMV-seropositive.

This clone was detected only a few times. J is TRBJ2-3 and V is TRBV28; unclear D gene. The CDR3 covers 14 residues. V gave up 3 bases and J gave up 0 bases, with 7 bases separating them. Germline assignment: CDR1 MDHEN and CDR2 SYDVKM. CDR3 sequence reads: CASSFVRSTDTQYF. In DNA, the CDR3 is TGTGCCAGCAGTTTTGTCAGGAGCACAGATACGCAGTATTTT. Using reference TRBV28 and TRBJ2-3 for the parts outside the CDR3, the full variable domain is DVKVTQSSRYLVKRTGEKVFLECVQDMDHENMFWYRQDPGLGLRLIYFSYDVKMKEKGDIPEGYSVSREKKERFSLILESASTNQTSMYLCASSFVRSTDTQYFGPGTRLTVL.

A remark on this clone: Within the sample, other DNA sequences also encode this same CDR3. The gene calls are TRBV27 and TRBJ2-1; D gene uncertain. V was trimmed by 6 bases and J by 0 bases, leaving 6 bases between them. The CDR3 is 13 residues long. The germline V gene has CDR1 MNHEY and CDR2 SMNVEV (reference sequence). CDR3 amino acids: CASSLSSYNEQFF. As DNA, the CDR3 is TGTGCCAGCAGCCTGAGCTCCTACAATGAGCAGTTCTTC.

V usage is TRBV10-1 and J usage is TRBJ2-1, with D maybe TRBD1 (6 bases). With 3 bases removed from V and 8 bases from J, the gap between germline ends came to 8 bases. Germline CDR1 WNHNN, CDR2 SYGVQD (reference sequence). The CDR3 extends over 12 amino acids. CDR3 sequence: CASSDPGDEQFF. The CDR3 nucleotides read TGCGCCAGCAGTGACCCAGGGGATGAGCAGTTCTTC.

This chain links TRBV9 with TRBJ2-1; possible D gene TRBD2, 6 bases. This CDR3 is built from 14 residues. CDR1 is SGDLS, CDR2 YYNGEE, per germline. The V and J ends lost 4 bases and 7 bases respectively, with 15 bases between them. CDR3: CASSPWTTTNEQFF. As DNA, the CDR3 is TGTGCCAGCAGCCCCTGGACTACAACTAATGAGCAGTTCTTC.

This chain joins TRBV7-9 and TRBJ2-4, with D possibly matching TRBD1 (5 bases). The V and J ends lost 5 bases and 2 bases respectively, with 13 bases between them. Per the germline V gene, CDR1 is SEHNR and CDR2 is FQNEAQ (reference sequence). The CDR3 consists of 15 residues. DNA of the CDR3: TGTGCCAGCAGCACCCCCAGGGAAACCAAAAACATTCAGTACTTC. Its protein is CASSTPRETKNIQYF.

V and J are TRBV4-1 and TRBJ2-3, with a possible D match to TRBD2 (5 bases). There are 13 residues in the CDR3. Germline V gene lookup returns CDR1 MGHRA and CDR2 YSYEKL. V was cut by 4 bases and J by 6 bases, with 11 bases left in between. The CDR3, as DNA: TGCGCCAGCAGCCTCGGAGTAGCGGATACGCAGTATTTT. Translation gives CASSLGVADTQYF.

The chain combines TRBV6-5 with TRBJ1-2; D gene uncertain. Germline assignment: CDR1 MNHEY and CDR2 SVGAGI. CDR3 size: 13 residues. V was cut by 5 bases and J by 8 bases, with 15 bases left in between. The DNA of the CDR3 is TGTGCCAGCAGTCCCCCCCCGGGGAAGGGCTACACCTTC. Residues: CASSPPPGKGYTF.

The chain employs TRBV4-1 and TRBJ2-1, with a weak D call TRBD2 (5 bases). V was clipped by 2 bases and J by 7 bases, with 12 bases between them. This CDR3 is built from 14 residues. Germline-derived CDR1 and CDR2 are MGHRA and YSYEKL. The CDR3: CASSQSPRGNEQFF. Here the CDR3 DNA reads TGCGCCAGCAGCCAATCCCCACGGGGAAATGAGCAGTTCTTC.

The V gene is TRBV5-1, the J gene TRBJ1-2; D remains unclear. V was pared by 0 bases and J by 4 bases, with 10 bases between. Germline-derived CDR1 and CDR2 are SGHRS and YFSETQ. The CDR3 covers 14 residues. The CDR3 is CASSLGLTPYGYTF. The CDR3 DNA follows: TGCGCCAGCAGCTTGGGACTGACCCCCTATGGCTACACCTTC.

This chain connects TRBV5-1 to TRBJ2-2; 10 nucleotides align to TRBD2. V was pared by 1 base and J by 1 base, with 10 bases of the junction left unmatched. The germline V gene has CDR1 SGHRS and CDR2 YFSETQ. The CDR3 is made up of 19 amino acids. The CDR3 sequence is CASSLWASGSTGNTGELFF. Here the CDR3 DNA reads TGCGCCAGCAGCTTGTGGGCTAGCGGGAGTACTGGGAACACCGGGGAGCTGTTTTTT.

The rearrangement uses TRBV11-2 and TRBJ1-2; 12 bases match TRBD1. Germline V gene sequence: CDR1 SGHAT, CDR2 FQNNGV. The J segment lost 7 bases and the V segment lost 0 bases, leaving 9 bases of the junction unmatched. The CDR3 covers 17 residues. This CDR3 is CASSLDLRDRGLVGYTF. In nucleotides, the CDR3 is TGTGCCAGCAGCTTAGATTTGAGGGACAGGGGGCTTGTTGGCTACACCTTC.

This clone has more than one count but fewer than ten. This chain links TRBV29-1 with TRBJ2-5; maybe TRBD1 (6 bases). This CDR3 is 13 amino acids long. Trimming left V 1 base short and J 5 bases short, with 11 bases between. The germline CDR1 and CDR2 sequences are SQVTM and ANQGSEA. The CDR3 DNA is TGCAGCGTTGAAGTGAGTAGGGGGGAGACCCAGTACTTC. This codes for CSVEVSRGETQYF.

The chain recombines TRBV19 with TRBJ2-2; 8 positions match TRBD1. V gave up 5 bases and J gave up 4 bases; unmatched junction bases: 3. This CDR3 contains 14 residues. CDR1 is LNHDA and CDR2 is SQIVND in the germline V gene (reference sequence). The CDR3 bases are TGTGCCAGTAGTGCACAGGGGGGCACCGGGGAGCTGTTTTTT. This translates into CASSAQGGTGELFF.

This chain links TRBV30 with TRBJ1-2; 7 nucleotides line up with TRBD1. V shed 5 bases, J shed 7 bases, and the junction held 16 bases outside the gene matches. This CDR3 is built from 15 residues. Per the germline V gene, CDR1 is GTSNPN and CDR2 is SVGIG (reference sequence). CDR3 coding DNA: TGTGCCTGGCAAAAGGAGGGACAGACCTTAGGTGGCTACACCTTC. This sequence encodes CAWQKEGQTLGGYTF.

The chain links TRBV29-1 to TRBJ2-5; 11 bases map to TRBD2. Trimming removed 7 bases from V and 3 bases from J; junction bases left unmatched: 1. Germline loops: CDR1 SQVTM, CDR2 ANQGSEA. The CDR3 loop spans 12 amino acids. The CDR3 protein is CSAGLAEETQYF. CDR3 nucleotides: TGCAGCGCGGGACTAGCGGAAGAGACCCAGTACTTC.

The chain has TRBV18 and TRBJ2-3; 8 bases map to TRBD1. The germline V gene has CDR1 KGHSH and CDR2 LQKENI. The CDR3 runs 15 residues. With V trimmed by 4 bases and J by 1 base, 4 bases remained unmatched. Here the CDR3 reads CASSRMTGGTDTQYF. The CDR3 DNA reads as TGTGCCAGCTCACGAATGACAGGGGGCACAGATACGCAGTATTTT.

This sequence joins TRBV7-9 and TRBJ1-1; no firm D call. The germline V gene has CDR1 SEHNR and CDR2 FQNEAQ (reference sequence). The CDR3 has 13 residues. V lost 7 bases and J 3 bases, leaving 12 bases between the germline ends. Here the CDR3 reads CASTSGSDTEAFF. The CDR3 nucleotides read TGTGCCAGCACCTCCGGGAGTGACACTGAAGCTTTCTTT.

The chain carries TRBV11-2 and TRBJ2-7, with 9 bases identical to TRBD1. Germline lookup yields CDR1 SGHAT and CDR2 FQNNGV. V shed 5 bases, J shed 4 bases, and the junction held 12 bases outside the gene matches. This CDR3 contains 16 residues. Here the CDR3 reads CASSPARDRAVYEQYF. Written as DNA, the CDR3 is TGTGCCAGCAGCCCAGCACGGGACAGGGCTGTTTACGAGCAGTACTTC. Full variable domain (missing parts from reference TRBV11-2 and TRBJ2-7): EAGVAQSPRYKIIEKRQSVAFWCNPISGHATLYWYQQILGQGPKLLIQFQNNGVVDDSQLPKDRFSAERLKGVDSTLKIQPAKLEDSAVYLCASSPARDRAVYEQYFGPGTRLTVT.

The J gene is TRBJ2-6, the V gene TRBV2; 7 bases are a match to TRBD1. From germline, CDR1 is SNHLY and CDR2 FYNNEI. The ends lost 3 bases at V and 0 bases at J; junction bases unmatched: 14. There are 20 residues in the CDR3. CDR3 residues: CASSELLVTGFPSGANVLTF. DNA of the CDR3: TGTGCCAGCAGTGAGTTGCTTGTGACAGGGTTCCCCTCTGGGGCCAACGTCCTGACTTTC. Full variable domain (rest looked up from reference TRBV2 and TRBJ2-6): EPEVTQTPSHQVTQMGQEVILRCVPISNHLYFYWYRQILGQKVEFLVSFYNNEISEKSEIFDDQFSVERPDGSNFTLKIRSTKLEDSAMYFCASSELLVTGFPSGANVLTFGAGSRLTVL.

This chain joins TRBV5-1 and TRBJ2-1; 7 nucleotides match TRBD2. The CDR3 is 17 residues long. The junction had 7 bases not matched to a gene; V was cut back by 0 bases and J by 1 base. In germline, CDR1 is SGHRS, CDR2 YFSETQ. DNA of the CDR3: TGCGCCAGCAGCTTGGTGGGGGGGGAATTTTCCTACAATGAGCAGTTCTTC. Residues: CASSLVGGEFSYNEQFF.

The V and J genes are TRBV7-3 and TRBJ1-4; 9 bases agree with TRBD1. Germline V CDR1 and CDR2: SGHTA, FQGTGA. Trimming took 4 bases from V and 8 from J; bases not matched to a gene: 2. The CDR3 spans 13 residues. CDR3 loop: CASSSGTGEKLFF. The CDR3 DNA is TGTGCCAGCAGCTCCGGGACAGGGGAAAAACTGTTTTTT.

The chain links TRBV6-1 to TRBJ1-2; no clear D. The CDR3 covers 15 residues. V lost 2 bases and J 5 bases, leaving 15 bases between the germline ends. CDR1 is MNHNS and CDR2 is SASEGT in the germline V gene. CDR3 bases: TGTGCCAGCAGTGAATCCGGAGAGGGAGGTTATGGCTACACCTTC. Translating gives CASSESGEGGYGYTF.